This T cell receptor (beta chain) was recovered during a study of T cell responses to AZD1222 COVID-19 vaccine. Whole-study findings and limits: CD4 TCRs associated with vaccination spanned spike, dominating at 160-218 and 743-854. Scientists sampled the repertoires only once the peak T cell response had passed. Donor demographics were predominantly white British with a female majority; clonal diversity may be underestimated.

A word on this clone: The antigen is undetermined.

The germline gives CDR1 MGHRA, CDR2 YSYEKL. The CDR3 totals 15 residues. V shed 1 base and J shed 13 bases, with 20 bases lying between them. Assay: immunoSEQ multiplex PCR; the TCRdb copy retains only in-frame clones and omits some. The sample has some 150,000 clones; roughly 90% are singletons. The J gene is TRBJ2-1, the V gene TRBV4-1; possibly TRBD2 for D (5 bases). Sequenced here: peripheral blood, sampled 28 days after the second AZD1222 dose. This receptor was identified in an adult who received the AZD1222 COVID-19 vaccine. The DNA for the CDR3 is TGCGCCAGCAGCCAAGGCCTCGTAGCGACCCACCTCCAGTTCTTC. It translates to CASSQGLVATHLQFF.